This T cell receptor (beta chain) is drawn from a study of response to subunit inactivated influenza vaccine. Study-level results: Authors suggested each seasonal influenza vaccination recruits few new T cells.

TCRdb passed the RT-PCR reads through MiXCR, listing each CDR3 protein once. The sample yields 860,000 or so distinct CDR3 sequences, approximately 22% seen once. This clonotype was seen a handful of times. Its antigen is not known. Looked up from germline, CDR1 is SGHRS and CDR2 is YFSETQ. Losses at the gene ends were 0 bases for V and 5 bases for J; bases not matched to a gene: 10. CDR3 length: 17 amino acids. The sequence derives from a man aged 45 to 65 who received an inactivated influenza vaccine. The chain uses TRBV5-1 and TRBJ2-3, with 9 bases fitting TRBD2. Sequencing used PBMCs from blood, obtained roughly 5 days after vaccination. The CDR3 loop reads CASSLARGGRALDTQYF. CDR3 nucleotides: TGCGCCAGCAGCTTGGCCCGTGGCGGGAGGGCCCTAGATACGCAGTATTTT.